These 16 T cell receptor beta chains were sequenced from one sample in a study of regulatory T cells in long-lasting Graves disease. Documented time point: persistent/refractory GD, antithyroid drugs over 5 years with positive TRAb. Researchers made the TCR library from RNA that was extracted from PBMCs. Library construction for TCR beta used iRepertoire HTBI primers and Arm-PCR of CDR3 regions. One entry per CDR3 protein results from TCRdb running MiXCR on the multiplex PCR reads. The table includes hundreds of thousands of distinct CDR3 sequences, about a fifth detected once. The specimen comprised peripheral blood mononuclear cells (PBMCs), sampled when the disease was refractory, from a patient treated with antithyroid drugs. Receptor source: a female donor with Graves disease.

As for this clonotype: This could be a read error, since a much larger clone is one nucleotide away. This chain uses TRBV29-1 with TRBJ1-1; D gene ambiguous. The V gene's germline CDR1 is SQVTM and CDR2 ANQGSEA. This CDR3 has 10 amino acids. V was pared by 4 bases and J by 2 bases, with 2 bases between. The CDR3 protein is CSVGNTEAFF. Here the CDR3 DNA reads TGCAGCGTTGGTAACACTGAAGCTTTCTTT.

Notes on this clonotype: A much larger clone differs from this one at a single base, so this may be a read error. This chain uses TRBV6-1 with TRBJ2-5; D might be TRBD2 (5 bases). CDR1 and CDR2 from the germline V gene are MNHNS and SASEGT. The CDR3 consists of 12 residues. The CDR3 DNA is TGTACCAGCAGTGGACTGGAAGAGACCCAGTACTTC. Its protein is CTSSGLEETQYF.

This chain uses TRBV20-1 with TRBJ2-5; 9 bases line up with TRBD2. The J segment lost 2 bases and the V segment lost 0 bases, leaving 4 bases of the junction unmatched. The CDR3 contains 15 residues. Per germline, CDR1 DFQATT and CDR2 SNEGSKA (reference sequence). CDR3 bases: TGCAGTGCTAGAGACGGGACTAGCCCTCAAGAGACCCAGTACTTC. Its protein is CSARDGTSPQETQYF.

Details on this clonotype: A much larger clone sits a single nucleotide away, making a read error possible. Because it lacks the conserved phenylalanine or tryptophan at the end, this CDR3 is likely a read error. The chain couples TRBV7-2 to TRBJ2-4; the D gene could be TRBD1 or TRBD2 (6 bases each). The DNA end is more similar to TRBJ2-5, so the J call may be wrong. Germline V gene data show CDR1 as SGHTA and CDR2 as FQGNSA. The CDR3 contains 15 residues. CDR3 sequence reads: CASSLWRGRGETQYL. Here the CDR3 DNA reads TGTGCCAGCAGCTTGTGGAGGGGGAGAGGAGAGACCCAGTACCTC.

There are many counts of this clonotype. The CDR3 loop reads CSATVNNYGYTF. The DNA for the CDR3 is TGCAGTGCTACCGTCAATAACTATGGCTACACCTTC. The chain links TRBV20-1 to TRBJ1-2; D unclear. Germline-derived CDR1 and CDR2 are DFQATT and SNEGSKA (reference sequence). The CDR3 loop spans 12 amino acids. The V and J ends lost 4 bases and 1 base respectively, with 7 bases between them.

This chain connects TRBV7-9 to TRBJ2-5; weak D call: TRBD2 (6 bases). The V end was cut by 0 bases, the J end by 1 base, with 9 bases between. The CDR3 runs to 15 residues. Germline V lookup: CDR1 SEHNR, CDR2 FQNEAQ (reference sequence). The CDR3 sequence: CASSLAGTFQETQYF. The CDR3 coding sequence is TGTGCCAGCAGCTTAGCGGGGACTTTCCAAGAGACCCAGTACTTC.

This chain uses TRBV30 with TRBJ1-3, with unresolved D. The ends were cut back, 5 bases at V and 0 bases at J, with 8 bases in the middle. The CDR3 extends over 13 amino acids. The germline CDR1 and CDR2 sequences are GTSNPN and SVGIG (reference sequence). In DNA form, the CDR3 reads TGTGCCTGGGACACGAGCTCTGGAAACACCATATATTTT. This sequence encodes CAWDTSSGNTIYF.

This clonotype appeared many times. The CDR3: CASSRRQGNTGELFF. CDR3 nucleotide sequence: TGTGCCAGCAGCCGCCGACAGGGAAACACCGGGGAGCTGTTTTTT. V and J are TRBV12-3 or TRBV12-4 and TRBJ2-2, with 7 bases matching TRBD1. The CDR3 length is 15 residues. The ends lost 6 bases at V and 2 bases at J; junction bases unmatched: 6.

Many counts were recorded for this clonotype. The chain combines TRBV7-2 with TRBJ1-1; D call uncertain. The CDR3 runs to 14 residues. The germline V and J ends were trimmed by 6 bases and 1 base, with 12 bases remaining between them. CDR1 and CDR2 (germline): SGHTA, FQGNSA. In DNA, the CDR3 is TGTGCCAGCAGACCTCGTATCTCGAACACTGAAGCTTTCTTT. It specifies CASRPRISNTEAFF.

This clonotype was picked up a small number of times. The chain carries TRBV30 and TRBJ2-7, with 8 positions matching TRBD1. This CDR3 has 12 amino acids. CDR1 is GTSNPN and CDR2 is SVGIG in the germline V gene (reference sequence). With V trimmed by 7 bases and J by 4 bases, 6 bases remained unmatched. The CDR3 is CAYTGGSYEQYF. The CDR3 DNA reads TGTGCCTATACAGGGGGGTCATACGAGCAGTACTTC.

This clonotype was seen at least ten times. The chain combines TRBV28 with TRBJ1-1; unclear D gene. The germline V gene has CDR1 MDHEN and CDR2 SYDVKM. The CDR3 is made up of 12 amino acids. V lost 2 bases, J lost 4 bases, and 5 bases lay in between. CDR3 DNA: TGTGCCAGCAGTTTAACCTTCACTGAAGCTTTCTTT. It translates to CASSLTFTEAFF.

There are a few counts of this clonotype. The chain combines TRBV7-2 with TRBJ2-2; D is possibly TRBD1 (6 bases). This CDR3 has 15 residues. Germline CDR1 reads SGHTA; CDR2 reads FQGNSA. Trimming took 4 bases from V and 6 from J, leaving 15 bases between them. The CDR3 sequence: CASSSLRTAPGELFF. The DNA of the CDR3 is TGTGCCAGCAGCTCGCTAAGGACAGCGCCCGGGGAGCTGTTTTTT.

The chain combines TRBV27 with TRBJ1-4, with D maybe TRBD1 (5 bases). V lost 2 bases and J 5 bases, leaving 15 bases between the germline ends. Germline V gene data show CDR1 as MNHEY and CDR2 as SMNVEV (reference sequence). CDR3 length: 16 amino acids. CDR3 in amino acids: CASSLKRQGINEKLFF. DNA of the CDR3: TGTGCCAGCAGTTTAAAGCGGCAGGGCATAAATGAAAAACTGTTTTTT. Full variable domain (outside the CDR3, taken from reference TRBV27 and TRBJ1-4): EAQVTQNPRYLITVTGKKLTVTCSQNMNHEYMSWYRQDPGLGLRQIYYSMNVEVTDKGDVPEGYKVSRKEKRNFPLILESPSPNQTSLYFCASSLKRQGINEKLFFGSGTQLSVL.

A remark on this clonotype: This sequence may be a read error, since a much larger clone differs from it by one base. The CDR3 does not end in the conserved phenylalanine or tryptophan, so this is likely a read error. The chain is built from TRBV16 and TRBJ2-7; no firm D call. V dropped 0 bases and J dropped 4 bases, with 4 bases sitting between them. Germline CDR1 and CDR2: KGHSY and FQNENV. The CDR3 covers 12 residues. The CDR3 here is CASSQSWYEQYL. The DNA for the CDR3 is TGTGCCAGCAGCCAATCGTGGTACGAGCAGTACCTC.

The chain is built from TRBV2 and TRBJ2-1, with TRBD2 as a possible D gene (6 bases). Germline V CDR1 and CDR2: SNHLY, FYNNEI. Trimming cost V 6 bases and J 1 base, with 13 bases left between them. This CDR3 has 15 amino acids. The CDR3 spells CASRGEAGSYNEQFF. The CDR3 DNA sequence: TGTGCCAGCAGAGGGGAGGCAGGGTCCTACAATGAGCAGTTCTTC.

This clonotype has ten or more counts. This chain joins TRBV29-1 and TRBJ2-5, with 9 positions matching TRBD2. With 4 bases clipped from V and 2 bases from J, the junction kept 5 bases outside the gene matches. CDR3 length: 14 residues. Per germline, CDR1 SQVTM and CDR2 ANQGSEA. The CDR3 DNA is TGCAGCGTTGTTCGGCTAGCGGGACAAGAGACCCAGTACTTC. The encoded protein is CSVVRLAGQETQYF.